This T cell receptor (beta chain) was retrieved from a study of STAT5B mutations in CD4+ large granular lymphocyte leukemia. Points from the study as a whole: Without HLA matching, higher CD4+ than CD8+ T-LGLL clonality could reflect small sample size. 8/27 top patient clones versus 2/35 control clones were TRBV06-family.

A remark on this clone: Its antigen is unknown.

From germline, CDR1 is SNHLY and CDR2 FYNNEI. The V gene end was trimmed by 2 bases and the J gene end by 4 bases; junction bases not matched to a gene: 9. The CDR3 totals 18 residues. Per the study methods: The detection floor for productive clonotype frequency was 2.59 x 10-5. The assay was immunoSEQ multiplex PCR, and TCRdb's table has in-frame clones only and misses some. The V and J calls and clone size come from that table; D and trimming were worked out from the DNA. The sample records around 33,000 clones, 75% to 85% being singletons. The sequence came from a human donor in good health. The chain uses TRBV2 and TRBJ2-5; 14 bases match TRBD2. Sequencing used CD4+ T cells from blood buffy coats. The CDR3 sequence is CASSESWRTSGGRETQYF. The CDR3 region has the DNA TGTGCCAGCAGTGAATCCTGGCGGACTAGCGGGGGGCGAGAGACCCAGTACTTC.